This T cell receptor (beta chain) was sequenced in a study of CD8 T cells in ankylosing spondylitis. General study findings and limits: It appeared that ankylosing spondylitis blood was characterized by a TCR beta motif of roughly 8 highly homologous variants.

For this clonotype: Its specificity is not known.

The CDR3 is 15 residues long. The germline V and J ends were trimmed by 2 bases and 7 bases, with 15 bases remaining between them. Germline CDR1 is LGHDT and CDR2 is YNNKEL (reference sequence). Via MiXCR, TCRdb re-called the 5' RACE reads, giving one row per CDR3 protein. This repertoire shows roughly 490,000 distinct CDR3 sequences, approximately 5% found once; its top ten account for approximately 3.5%. This sequence joins TRBV3-1 and TRBJ2-1; D is possibly TRBD1 or TRBD2 (5 bases each). The sequence was collected from a male donor with ankylosing spondylitis. Specimen: blood, either unsorted or a sorted T cell fraction (not recorded which). DNA for the CDR3: TGTGCCAGCAGCCAATTTGGGGGATGGAGAAATGAGCAGTTCTTC. This codes for CASSQFGGWRNEQFF.